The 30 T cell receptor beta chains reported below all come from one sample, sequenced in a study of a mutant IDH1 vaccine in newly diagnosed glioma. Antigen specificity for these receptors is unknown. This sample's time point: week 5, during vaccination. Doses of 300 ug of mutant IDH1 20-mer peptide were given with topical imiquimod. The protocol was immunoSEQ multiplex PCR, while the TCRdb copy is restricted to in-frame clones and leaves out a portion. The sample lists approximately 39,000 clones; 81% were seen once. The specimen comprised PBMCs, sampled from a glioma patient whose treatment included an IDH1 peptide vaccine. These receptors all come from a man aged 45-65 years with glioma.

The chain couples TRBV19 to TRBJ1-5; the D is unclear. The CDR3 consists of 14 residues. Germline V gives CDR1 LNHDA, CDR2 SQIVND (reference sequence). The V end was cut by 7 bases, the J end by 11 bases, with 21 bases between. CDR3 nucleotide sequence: TGTGCCAGTAATCATCGACACTCGCCTAGGACCCAGCATTTT. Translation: CASNHRHSPRTQHF.

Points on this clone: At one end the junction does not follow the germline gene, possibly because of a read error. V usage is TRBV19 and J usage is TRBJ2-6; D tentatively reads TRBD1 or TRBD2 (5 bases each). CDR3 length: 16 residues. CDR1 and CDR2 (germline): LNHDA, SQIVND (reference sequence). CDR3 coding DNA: TGTGCCAGTAGTCCCCTCGGGGCCTCTGGGGTCAACGTCCTGACTTTC. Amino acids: CASSPLGASGVNVLTF.

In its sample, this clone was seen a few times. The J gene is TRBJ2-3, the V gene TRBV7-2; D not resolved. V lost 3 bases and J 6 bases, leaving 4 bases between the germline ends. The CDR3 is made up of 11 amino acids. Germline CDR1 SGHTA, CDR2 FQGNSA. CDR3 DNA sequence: TGTGCCAGCAGCTTCGAGGATACGCAGTATTTT. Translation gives CASSFEDTQYF.

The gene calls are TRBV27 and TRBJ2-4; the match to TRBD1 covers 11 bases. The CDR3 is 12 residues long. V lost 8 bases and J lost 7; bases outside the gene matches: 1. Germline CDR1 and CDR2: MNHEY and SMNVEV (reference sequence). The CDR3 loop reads CASWDRGNIQYF. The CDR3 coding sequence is TGTGCCAGCTGGGACAGGGGGAACATTCAGTACTTC.

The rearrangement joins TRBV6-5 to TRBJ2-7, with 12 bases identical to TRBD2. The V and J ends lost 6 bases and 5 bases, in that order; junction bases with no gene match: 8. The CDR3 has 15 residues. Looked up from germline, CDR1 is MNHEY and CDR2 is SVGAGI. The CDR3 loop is CASSRRLAGAHEQYF. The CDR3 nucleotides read TGTGCCAGCAGCCGCAGACTAGCGGGAGCCCACGAGCAGTACTTC.

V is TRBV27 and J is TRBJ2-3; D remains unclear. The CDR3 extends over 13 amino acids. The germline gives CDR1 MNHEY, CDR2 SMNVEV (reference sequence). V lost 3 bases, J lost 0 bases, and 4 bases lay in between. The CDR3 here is CASSFASTDTQYF. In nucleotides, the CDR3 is TGTGCCAGCAGTTTTGCCAGCACAGATACGCAGTATTTT.

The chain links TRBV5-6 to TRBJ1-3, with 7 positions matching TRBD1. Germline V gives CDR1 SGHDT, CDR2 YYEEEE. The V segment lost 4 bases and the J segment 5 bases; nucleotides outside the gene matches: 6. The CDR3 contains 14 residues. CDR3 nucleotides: TGTGCCAGCAGCCCCGAAGGGGGCAGAAACACCATATATTTT. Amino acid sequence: CASSPEGGRNTIYF.

The CDR3 protein is CASSRPGTGLREAFF. In nucleotides, the CDR3 is TGTGCCAGCAGCCGGCCCGGGACAGGGCTTCGTGAAGCTTTCTTT. This chain connects TRBV14 to TRBJ1-1; 9 bases agree with TRBD1. Germline V gene data show CDR1 as SGHDN and CDR2 as FVKESK. V was clipped by 4 bases and J by 7 bases; unmatched bases: 10. The CDR3 spans 15 residues. The full variable domain, completed using reference TRBV14 and TRBJ1-1, is EAGVTQFPSHSVIEKGQTVTLRCDPISGHDNLYWYRRVMGKEIKFLLHFVKESKQDESGMPNNRFLAERTGGTYSTLKVQPAELEDSGVYFCASSRPGTGLREAFFGQGTRLTVV.

CDR3 protein: CATGRGSSYEQYF. In DNA form, the CDR3 reads TGTGCCACCGGACGGGGTAGCTCCTACGAGCAGTACTTC. This chain connects TRBV27 to TRBJ2-7; TRBD2 might be the D (5 bases). This CDR3 has 13 residues. V lost 10 bases and J lost 0, with 13 bases in between. CDR1 and CDR2 from the germline V gene are MNHEY and SMNVEV (reference sequence).

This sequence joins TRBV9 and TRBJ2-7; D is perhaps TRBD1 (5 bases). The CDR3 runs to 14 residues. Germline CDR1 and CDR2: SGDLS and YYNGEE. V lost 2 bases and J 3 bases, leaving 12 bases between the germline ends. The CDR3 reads CASSVDTAGYEQYF. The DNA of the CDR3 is TGTGCCAGCAGCGTGGACACAGCCGGCTACGAGCAGTACTTC.

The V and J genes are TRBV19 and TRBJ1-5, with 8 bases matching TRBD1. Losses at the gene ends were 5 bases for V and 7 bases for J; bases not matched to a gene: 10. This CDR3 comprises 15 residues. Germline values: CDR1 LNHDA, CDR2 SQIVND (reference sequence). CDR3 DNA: TGTGCCAGTAGTTCGCGGACAGGGCCGGACCAGCCCCAGCATTTT. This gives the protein CASSSRTGPDQPQHF. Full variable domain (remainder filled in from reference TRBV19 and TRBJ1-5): DGGITQSPKYLFRKEGQNVTLSCEQNLNHDAMYWYRQDPGQGLRLIYYSQIVNDFQKGDIAEGYSVSREKKESFPLTVTSAQKNPTAFYLCASSSRTGPDQPQHFGDGTRLSIL.

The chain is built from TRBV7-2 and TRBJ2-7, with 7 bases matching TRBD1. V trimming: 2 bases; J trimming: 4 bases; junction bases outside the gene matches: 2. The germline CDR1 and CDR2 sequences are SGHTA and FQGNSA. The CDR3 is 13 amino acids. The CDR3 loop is CASSLNRGYEQYF. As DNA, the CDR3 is TGTGCCAGCAGCTTAAACAGGGGTTACGAGCAGTACTTC.

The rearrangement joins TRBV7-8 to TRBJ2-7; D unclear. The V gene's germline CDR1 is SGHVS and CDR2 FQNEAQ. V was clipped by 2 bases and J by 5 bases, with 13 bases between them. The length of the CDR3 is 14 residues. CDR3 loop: CASSLTRAPDEQYF. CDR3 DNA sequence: TGTGCCAGCAGCTTAACACGTGCCCCGGACGAGCAGTACTTC.

This CDR3 is CAISEEGGPEAFF. The DNA of the CDR3 is TGTGCCATCAGTGAGGAGGGAGGACCTGAAGCTTTCTTT. V gene TRBV10-3 combines with J gene TRBJ1-1; D is unresolved. Per germline, CDR1 ENHRY and CDR2 SYGVKD. The germline V and J ends were trimmed by 2 bases and 6 bases, with 10 bases remaining between them. This CDR3 spans 13 amino acids.

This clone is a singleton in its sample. The DNA for the CDR3 is TGTGCCAGCAGCGATCGGGACAGGAACACTGAAGCTTTCTTT. Translating gives CASSDRDRNTEAFF. The chain joins TRBV9 to TRBJ1-1, with 7 bases lining up with TRBD1. The trim removed 3 bases at V and 1 base at J, leaving 3 bases unmatched. Germline assignment: CDR1 SGDLS and CDR2 YYNGEE. This CDR3 comprises 14 residues.

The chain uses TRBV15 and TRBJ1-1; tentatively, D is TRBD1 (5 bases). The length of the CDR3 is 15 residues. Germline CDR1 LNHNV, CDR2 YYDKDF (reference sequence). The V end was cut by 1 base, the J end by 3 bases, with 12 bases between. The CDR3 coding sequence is TGTGCCACCAGCAGAGCGAGGGGCTGGGACACTGAAGCTTTCTTT. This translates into CATSRARGWDTEAFF.

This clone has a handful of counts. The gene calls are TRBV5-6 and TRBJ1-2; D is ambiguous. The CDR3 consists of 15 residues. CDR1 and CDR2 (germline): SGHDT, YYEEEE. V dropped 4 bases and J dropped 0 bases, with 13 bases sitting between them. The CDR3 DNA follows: TGTGCCAGCAGCGACCAAGGCAAAGCTAACTATGGCTACACCTTC. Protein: CASSDQGKANYGYTF.

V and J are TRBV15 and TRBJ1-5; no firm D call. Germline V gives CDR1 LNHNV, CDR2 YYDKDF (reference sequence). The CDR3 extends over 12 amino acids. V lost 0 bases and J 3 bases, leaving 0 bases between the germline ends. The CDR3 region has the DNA TGTGCCACCAGCAGAGACAATCAGCCCCAGCATTTT. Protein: CATSRDNQPQHF.

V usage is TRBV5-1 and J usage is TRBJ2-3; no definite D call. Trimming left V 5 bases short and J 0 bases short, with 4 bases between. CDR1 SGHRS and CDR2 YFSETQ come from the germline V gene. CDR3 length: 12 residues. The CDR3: CASRDSTDTQYF. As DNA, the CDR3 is TGCGCCAGCAGAGACAGCACAGATACGCAGTATTTT.

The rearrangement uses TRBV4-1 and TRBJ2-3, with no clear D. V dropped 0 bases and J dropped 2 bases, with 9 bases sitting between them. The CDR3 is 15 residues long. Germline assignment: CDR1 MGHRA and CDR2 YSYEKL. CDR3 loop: CASSQDQISTDTQYF. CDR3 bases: TGCGCCAGCAGCCAAGACCAGATTTCCACAGATACGCAGTATTTT.

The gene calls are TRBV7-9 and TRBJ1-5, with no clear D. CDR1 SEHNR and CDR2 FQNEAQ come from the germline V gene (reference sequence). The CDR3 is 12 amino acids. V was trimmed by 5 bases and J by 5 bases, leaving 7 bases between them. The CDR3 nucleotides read TGTGCCAGCAGCCTCCCTTATCAGCCCCAGCATTTT. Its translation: CASSLPYQPQHF.

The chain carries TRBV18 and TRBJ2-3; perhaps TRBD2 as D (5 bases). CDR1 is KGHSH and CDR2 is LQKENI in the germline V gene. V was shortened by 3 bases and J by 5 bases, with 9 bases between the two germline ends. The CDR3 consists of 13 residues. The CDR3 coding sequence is TGTGCCAGCTCACCGTTCCGGGGAGATACGCAGTATTTT. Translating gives CASSPFRGDTQYF.

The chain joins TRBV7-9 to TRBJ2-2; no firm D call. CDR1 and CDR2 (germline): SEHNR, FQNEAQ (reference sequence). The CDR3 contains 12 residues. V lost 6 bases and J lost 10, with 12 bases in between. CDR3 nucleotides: TGTGCCAGCAGGGCCCAAGGCCCGGAGCTGTTTTTT. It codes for CASRAQGPELFF.

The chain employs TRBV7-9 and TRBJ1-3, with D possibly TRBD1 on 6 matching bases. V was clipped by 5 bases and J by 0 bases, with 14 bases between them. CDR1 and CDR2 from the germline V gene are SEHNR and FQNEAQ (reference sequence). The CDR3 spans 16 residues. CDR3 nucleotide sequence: TGTGCCAGCAGCCCCGGGACACAAAGCTCTGGAAACACCATATATTTT. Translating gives CASSPGTQSSGNTIYF. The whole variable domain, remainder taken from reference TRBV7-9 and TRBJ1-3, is DTGVSQNPRHKITKRGQNVTFRCDPISEHNRLYWYRQTLGQGPEFLTYFQNEAQLEKSRLLSDRFSAERPKGSFSTLEIQRTEQGDSAMYLCASSPGTQSSGNTIYFGEGSWLTVV.

The CDR3 coding sequence is TGCGCCAGCAGCTTGGGAGGGGACTACGAGCAGTACTTC. It codes for CASSLGGDYEQYF. The chain joins TRBV5-1 to TRBJ2-7; either TRBD1 or TRBD2 may fit D (5 bases each). Germline CDR1 reads SGHRS; CDR2 reads YFSETQ. Trimming removed 0 bases from V and 3 bases from J, with 7 bases in between. The CDR3 is 13 residues long.

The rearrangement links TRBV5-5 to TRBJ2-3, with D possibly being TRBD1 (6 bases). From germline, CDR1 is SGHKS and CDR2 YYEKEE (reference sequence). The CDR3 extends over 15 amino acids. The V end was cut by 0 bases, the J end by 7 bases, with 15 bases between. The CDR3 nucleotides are TGTGCCAGCAGCTTGGGGATAGGGGGAATGAATACGCAGTATTTT. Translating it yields CASSLGIGGMNTQYF.

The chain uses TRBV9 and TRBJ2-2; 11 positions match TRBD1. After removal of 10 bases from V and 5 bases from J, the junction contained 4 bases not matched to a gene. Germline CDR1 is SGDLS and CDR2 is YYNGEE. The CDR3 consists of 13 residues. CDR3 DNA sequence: TGTGCCGGGGGACAGGGGGTTACCGGGGAGCTGTTTTTT. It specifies CAGGQGVTGELFF.

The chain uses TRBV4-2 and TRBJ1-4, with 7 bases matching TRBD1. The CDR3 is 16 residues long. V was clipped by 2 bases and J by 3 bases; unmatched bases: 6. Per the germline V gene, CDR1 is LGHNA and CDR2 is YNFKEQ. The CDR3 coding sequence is TGTGCCAGCAGCCAACAGGGGGGGATGGCTAATGAAAAACTGTTTTTT. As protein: CASSQQGGMANEKLFF.

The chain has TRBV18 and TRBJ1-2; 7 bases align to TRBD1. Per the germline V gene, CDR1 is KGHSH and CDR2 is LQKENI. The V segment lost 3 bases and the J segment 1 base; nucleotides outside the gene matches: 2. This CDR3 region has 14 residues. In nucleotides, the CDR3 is TGTGCCAGCTCACCCGACAGGGATAACTATGGCTACACCTTC. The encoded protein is CASSPDRDNYGYTF.

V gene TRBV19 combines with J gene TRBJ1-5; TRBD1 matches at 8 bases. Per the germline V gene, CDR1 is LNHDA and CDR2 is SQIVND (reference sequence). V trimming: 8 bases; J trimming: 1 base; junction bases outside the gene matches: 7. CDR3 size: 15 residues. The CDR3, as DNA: TGTGCCAGTCACAGGGGGTATGGGAGCAATCAGCCCCAGCATTTT. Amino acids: CASHRGYGSNQPQHF.